This T cell receptor (beta chain) appears in the sequencing data of a study of shared clonotypes between healthy human individuals. The study, taken as a whole, reports: Clonotype sharing among donors, it was expected, would be affected by sequencing depth. Several donors had about 5% of their naive CD4 clonotypes in common.

This clone has ten or more counts. The antigen is unknown. The CDR3 runs 14 residues. The germline V gene encodes CDR1 SGDLS and CDR2 YYNGEE. V was trimmed by 3 bases and J by 8 bases, leaving 15 bases between them. Sequencing used immunoSEQ multiplex PCR; TCRdb keeps in-frame clones, though not all of them. This sample yields over a million clones, of which approximately 80% are seen a single time; approximately 0.56% belongs to the top ten. Healthy adults negative for HIV, lacking recent acute infections or vaccinations, served as donors. The chain combines TRBV9 with TRBJ2-1; D might be TRBD2 (6 bases). What was sequenced was memory CD4+ T cells from PBMCs. Subset in this sample: CD45RA-negative fraction. The sequence came from a man in his late teens or twenties in good health. Some clones in this sample may be carry-over from other donors' samples. Here the CDR3 reads CASSAGLRSDEQFF. CDR3 DNA sequence: TGTGCCAGCAGCGCGGGACTTAGATCGGATGAGCAGTTCTTC.